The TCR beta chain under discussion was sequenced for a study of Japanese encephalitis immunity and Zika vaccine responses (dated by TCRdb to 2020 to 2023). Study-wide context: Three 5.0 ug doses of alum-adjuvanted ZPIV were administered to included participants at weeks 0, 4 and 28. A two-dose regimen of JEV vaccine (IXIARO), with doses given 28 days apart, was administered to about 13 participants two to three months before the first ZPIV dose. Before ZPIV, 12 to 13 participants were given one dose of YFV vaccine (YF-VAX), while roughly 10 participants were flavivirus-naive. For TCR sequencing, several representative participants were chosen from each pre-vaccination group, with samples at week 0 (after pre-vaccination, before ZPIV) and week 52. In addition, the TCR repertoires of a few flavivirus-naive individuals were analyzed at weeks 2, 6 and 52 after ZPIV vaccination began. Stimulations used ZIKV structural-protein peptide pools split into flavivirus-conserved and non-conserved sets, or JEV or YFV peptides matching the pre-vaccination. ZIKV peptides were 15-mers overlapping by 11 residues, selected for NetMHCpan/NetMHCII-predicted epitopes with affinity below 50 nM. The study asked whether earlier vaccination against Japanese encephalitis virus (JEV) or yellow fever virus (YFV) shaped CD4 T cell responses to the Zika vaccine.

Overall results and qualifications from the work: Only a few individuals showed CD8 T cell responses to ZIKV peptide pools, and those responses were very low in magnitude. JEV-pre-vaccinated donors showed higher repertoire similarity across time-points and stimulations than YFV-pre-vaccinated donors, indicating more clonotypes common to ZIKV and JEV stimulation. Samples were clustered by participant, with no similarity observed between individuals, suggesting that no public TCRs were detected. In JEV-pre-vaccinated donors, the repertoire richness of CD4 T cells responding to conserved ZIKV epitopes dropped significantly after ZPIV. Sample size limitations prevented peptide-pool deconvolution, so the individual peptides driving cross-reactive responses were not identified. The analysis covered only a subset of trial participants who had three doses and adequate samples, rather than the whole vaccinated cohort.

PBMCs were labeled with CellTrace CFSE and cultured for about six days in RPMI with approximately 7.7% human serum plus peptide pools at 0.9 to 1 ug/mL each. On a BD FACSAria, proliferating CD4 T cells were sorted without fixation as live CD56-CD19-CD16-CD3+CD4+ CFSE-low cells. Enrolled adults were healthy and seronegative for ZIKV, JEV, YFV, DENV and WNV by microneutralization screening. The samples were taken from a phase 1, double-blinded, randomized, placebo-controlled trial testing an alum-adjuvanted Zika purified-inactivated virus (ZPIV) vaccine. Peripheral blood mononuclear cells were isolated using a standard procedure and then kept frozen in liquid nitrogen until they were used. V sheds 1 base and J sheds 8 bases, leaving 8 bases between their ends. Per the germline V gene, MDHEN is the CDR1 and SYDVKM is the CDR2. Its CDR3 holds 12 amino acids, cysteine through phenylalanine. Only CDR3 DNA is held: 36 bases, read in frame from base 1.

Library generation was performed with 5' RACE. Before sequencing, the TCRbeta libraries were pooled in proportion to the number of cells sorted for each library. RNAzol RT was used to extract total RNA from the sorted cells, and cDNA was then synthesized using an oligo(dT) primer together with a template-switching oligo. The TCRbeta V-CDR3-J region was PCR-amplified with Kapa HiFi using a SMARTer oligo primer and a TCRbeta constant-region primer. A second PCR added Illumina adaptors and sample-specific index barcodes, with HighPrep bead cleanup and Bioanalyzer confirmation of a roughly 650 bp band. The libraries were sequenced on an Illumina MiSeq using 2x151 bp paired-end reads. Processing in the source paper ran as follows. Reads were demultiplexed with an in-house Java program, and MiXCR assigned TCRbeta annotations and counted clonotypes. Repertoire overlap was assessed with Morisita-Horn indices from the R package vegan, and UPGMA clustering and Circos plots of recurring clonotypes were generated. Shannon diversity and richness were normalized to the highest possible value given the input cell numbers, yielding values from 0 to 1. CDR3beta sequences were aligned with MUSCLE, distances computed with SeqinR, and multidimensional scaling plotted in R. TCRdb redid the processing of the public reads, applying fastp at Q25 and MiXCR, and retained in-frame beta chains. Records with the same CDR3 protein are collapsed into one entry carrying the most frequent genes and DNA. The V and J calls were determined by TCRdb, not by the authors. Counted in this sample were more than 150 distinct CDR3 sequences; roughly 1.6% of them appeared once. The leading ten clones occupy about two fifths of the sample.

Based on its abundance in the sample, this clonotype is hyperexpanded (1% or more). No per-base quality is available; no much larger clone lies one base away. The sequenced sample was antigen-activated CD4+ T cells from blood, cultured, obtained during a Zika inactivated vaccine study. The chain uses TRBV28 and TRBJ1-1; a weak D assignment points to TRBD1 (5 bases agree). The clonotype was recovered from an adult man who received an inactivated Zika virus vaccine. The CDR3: CASSLLSGEAFF. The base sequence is TGTGCCAGCAGTTTATTGTCAGGGGAAGCTTTCTTT.